Following are 24 T cell receptor beta chains from one sample sequenced in a study of blood T cell repertoires in COVID-19. Sequencing used immunoSEQ multiplex PCR; TCRdb keeps in-frame clones, though not all of them. The sample records over 200,000 clones, about 86% being singletons. Sequenced sample: peripheral blood. All receptors come from an elderly man with acute or convalescent COVID-19.

In this sample, this clone turned up a few times. The rearrangement joins TRBV7-6 to TRBJ2-1; 7 nucleotides line up with TRBD1. The CDR3 covers 16 residues. After removal of 0 bases from V and 7 bases from J, the junction contained 9 bases not matched to a gene. The germline V gene encodes CDR1 SGHVS and CDR2 FNYEAQ. The CDR3 loop is CASSLADFPGQNEQFF. CDR3 sequence (DNA): TGTGCCAGCAGCTTAGCCGACTTCCCGGGACAGAATGAGCAGTTCTTC. The variable domain in full, completed from reference TRBV7-6 and TRBJ2-1, reads GAGVSQSPRYKVTKRGQDVALRCDPISGHVSLYWYRQALGQGPEFLTYFNYEAQQDKSGLPNDRFSAERPEGSISTLTIQRTEQRDSAMYRCASSLADFPGQNEQFFGPGTRLTVL.

Only a few counts were recorded for this clone. V gene TRBV5-5 combines with J gene TRBJ2-3; TRBD2 is a possible D gene (5 bases). V lost 2 bases to trimming and J lost 6 bases, with 16 bases between them. The length of the CDR3 is 15 residues. Germline V CDR1 and CDR2: SGHKS, YYEKEE (reference sequence). The CDR3, as DNA: TGTGCCAGCAGCTTAACTAACCTCGGAGGCGATACGCAGTATTTT. This codes for CASSLTNLGGDTQYF.

The J gene is TRBJ1-2, the V gene TRBV11-2, with D perhaps TRBD1 (6 bases). V lost 1 base and J lost 4, with 10 bases in between. Germline-derived CDR1 and CDR2 are SGHAT and FQNNGV. The CDR3 consists of 14 residues. The CDR3 DNA reads TGTGCCAGCAGCTTAGCCCAGGGGAGCTATGGCTACACCTTC. This encodes CASSLAQGSYGYTF. Together with reference TRBV11-2 and TRBJ1-2, the CDR3 gives the full variable domain: EAGVAQSPRYKIIEKRQSVAFWCNPISGHATLYWYQQILGQGPKLLIQFQNNGVVDDSQLPKDRFSAERLKGVDSTLKIQPAKLEDSAVYLCASSLAQGSYGYTFGSGTRLTVV.

The V gene is TRBV7-9, the J gene TRBJ1-3; D might be TRBD1 (6 bases). This CDR3 region has 16 residues. Trimming stripped 3 bases from V and 2 bases from J, with 14 bases between. CDR1 and CDR2 from the germline V gene are SEHNR and FQNEAQ (reference sequence). The CDR3 reads CASSFETGRTGNTIYF. The CDR3, as DNA: TGTGCCAGCAGCTTCGAGACAGGCAGAACTGGAAACACCATATATTTT.

The chain is built from TRBV5-1 and TRBJ2-7; the match to TRBD1 covers 7 bases. Trimming removed 4 bases from V and 0 bases from J; junction bases left unmatched: 7. The germline V gene encodes CDR1 SGHRS and CDR2 YFSETQ. This CDR3 is built from 15 residues. The CDR3 DNA is TGCGCCAGCAGCGCAACAGGGGCGAGCTCCTACGAGCAGTACTTC. Translated, it gives CASSATGASSYEQYF.

V gene TRBV10-3 combines with J gene TRBJ1-1; 7 bases align to TRBD1. The CDR3 is made up of 16 amino acids. Germline trimming cut 10 bases from V and 0 bases from J; bases unmatched to any gene: 14. The germline V gene encodes CDR1 ENHRY and CDR2 SYGVKD. The CDR3 sequence: CATRGGGAGLNTEAFF. CDR3 nucleotide sequence: TGTGCCACAAGAGGAGGGGGCGCCGGATTGAACACTGAAGCTTTCTTT.

This chain links TRBV5-1 with TRBJ1-1; 9 nucleotides agree with TRBD1. The J segment lost 6 bases and the V segment lost 0 bases, leaving 6 bases of the junction unmatched. Germline loops: CDR1 SGHRS, CDR2 YFSETQ. CDR3 size: 15 residues. The CDR3 is CASSLGGTGSPEAFF. The CDR3 nucleotides read TGCGCCAGCAGCTTGGGTGGGACAGGGTCCCCTGAAGCTTTCTTT. Using reference TRBV5-1 and TRBJ1-1 for the parts outside the CDR3, the full variable domain is KAGVTQTPRYLIKTRGQQVTLSCSPISGHRSVSWYQQTPGQGLQFLFEYFSETQRNKGNFPGRFSGRQFSNSRSEMNVSTLELGDSALYLCASSLGGTGSPEAFFGQGTRLTVV.

The chain combines TRBV7-2 with TRBJ2-5; 13 bases are shared with TRBD2. J was trimmed by 3 bases and V by 5 bases; bases with no gene match: 6. The CDR3 covers 16 residues. Germline V CDR1 and CDR2: SGHTA, FQGNSA. The DNA for the CDR3 is TGTGCCAGCAGCCCGGGGGGACTAGCGGGGAAAGAGACCCAGTACTTC. The encoded protein is CASSPGGLAGKETQYF.

This clone was observed once. Other DNA sequences of this sample code for an identical CDR3. The chain uses TRBV5-1 and TRBJ2-7; no firm D call. CDR3 length equals 12 residues. Trimming took off 4 bases at V and 0 bases at J, with 5 bases between the two ends. The germline CDR1 and CDR2 sequences are SGHRS and YFSETQ. The CDR3: CASSRDSYEQYF. The DNA for the CDR3 is TGCGCCAGCAGCCGAGACTCCTACGAGCAGTACTTC.

The rearrangement uses TRBV7-9 and TRBJ1-2; D is perhaps TRBD1 (6 bases). Per the germline V gene, CDR1 is SEHNR and CDR2 is FQNEAQ (reference sequence). CDR3 length: 17 amino acids. The V end lost 3 bases, the J end lost 5 bases, and 22 bases lay between the germline ends. CDR3 in DNA: TGTGCCAGCAGCTTGACTTCGGGGGGCGTGCGTTGGTATGGCTACACCTTC. Protein: CASSLTSGGVRWYGYTF. The entire variable domain, with the rest obtained from reference TRBV7-9 and TRBJ1-2, is as follows: DTGVSQNPRHKITKRGQNVTFRCDPISEHNRLYWYRQTLGQGPEFLTYFQNEAQLEKSRLLSDRFSAERPKGSFSTLEIQRTEQGDSAMYLCASSLTSGGVRWYGYTFGSGTRLTVV.

J is TRBJ1-5 and V is TRBV7-9; 9 bases match TRBD1. Germline-derived CDR1 and CDR2 are SEHNR and FQNEAQ (reference sequence). This CDR3 spans 16 amino acids. The V gene end was trimmed by 1 base and the J gene end by 0 bases; junction bases not matched to a gene: 1. The CDR3 nucleotides read TGTGCCAGCAGCTTAGGGACAGGGGCTAGCAATCAGCCCCAGCATTTT. Its translation: CASSLGTGASNQPQHF.

This chain uses TRBV5-1 with TRBJ1-4, with a tentative D call TRBD1 (5 bases). The CDR3 totals 15 residues. V was shortened by 0 bases and J by 8 bases, with 14 bases between the two germline ends. CDR1 SGHRS and CDR2 YFSETQ come from the germline V gene. CDR3 residues: CASSLAGGREEKLFF. The CDR3 nucleotides read TGCGCCAGCAGCTTGGCGGGGGGAAGGGAGGAAAAACTGTTTTTT.

This clone was counted once. The gene calls are TRBV29-1 and TRBJ2-3; 8 bases map to TRBD2. Looked up from germline, CDR1 is SQVTM and CDR2 is ANQGSEA. J lost 0 bases, V lost 4 bases, and 6 bases had no gene match. The CDR3 contains 15 residues. The CDR3 bases are TGCAGCGTTGTAGGGACTAGGCCAAGCACAGATACGCAGTATTTT. Translation gives CSVVGTRPSTDTQYF.

The chain is built from TRBV5-1 and TRBJ2-3, with 13 bases matching TRBD2. CDR1 is SGHRS, CDR2 YFSETQ, per germline. Unmatched junction bases numbered 4, after V lost 0 bases and J lost 6 bases. The CDR3 runs to 16 residues. The CDR3 DNA reads TGCGCCAGCAGCTTGGGGACTAGCGGGAGCGCGGATACGCAGTATTTT. It encodes CASSLGTSGSADTQYF.

The chain uses TRBV7-8 and TRBJ1-3; 7 bases align to TRBD1. Germline CDR1 SGHVS, CDR2 FQNEAQ. V dropped 1 base and J dropped 0; count of bases not matched to a gene: 6. This CDR3 has 17 amino acids. DNA for the CDR3: TGTGCCAGCAGCTTAGGACAGGGCCACATCTCTGGAAACACCATATATTTT. Translation gives CASSLGQGHISGNTIYF.

This clone has just one count. The chain recombines TRBV19 with TRBJ2-7; 7 bases agree with TRBD1. The V gene's germline CDR1 is LNHDA and CDR2 SQIVND (reference sequence). The length of the CDR3 is 15 residues. V was clipped by 5 bases and J by 2 bases; unmatched bases: 9. The CDR3: CASSGRWDSPYEQYF. The CDR3 region has the DNA TGTGCCAGTAGTGGGCGCTGGGACAGCCCCTACGAGCAGTACTTC. Drawing the rest from reference TRBV19 and TRBJ2-7, the complete variable domain is DGGITQSPKYLFRKEGQNVTLSCEQNLNHDAMYWYRQDPGQGLRLIYYSQIVNDFQKGDIAEGYSVSREKKESFPLTVTSAQKNPTAFYLCASSGRWDSPYEQYFGPGTRLTVT.

The count of this clone is one. The V gene is TRBV10-3, the J gene TRBJ2-3, with D possibly TRBD1 on 5 matching bases. There are 15 residues in the CDR3. Trimming took off 0 bases at V and 2 bases at J, with 9 bases between the two ends. Germline values: CDR1 ENHRY, CDR2 SYGVKD. The DNA for the CDR3 is TGTGCCATCAGTGAGTCGCTCAGGGTCACAGATACGCAGTATTTT. Residues: CAISESLRVTDTQYF.

The chain is built from TRBV24-1 and TRBJ1-6; D uncertain. The V gene's germline CDR1 is KGHDR and CDR2 SFDVKD. V was trimmed by 7 bases and J by 0 bases, leaving 12 bases between them. This CDR3 comprises 16 residues. The CDR3: CATSRSRSSYNSPLHF. The DNA for the CDR3 is TGTGCCACCAGCCGCAGCCGGAGCTCCTATAATTCACCCCTCCACTTT.

The table lists this clone with a few counts. Here the CDR3 reads CAWTEGQAFSPLHF. The CDR3 DNA follows: TGTGCCTGGACCGAGGGACAGGCCTTTTCACCCCTCCACTTT. This chain connects TRBV30 to TRBJ1-6; 8 bases agree with TRBD1. From germline, CDR1 is GTSNPN and CDR2 SVGIG (reference sequence). The CDR3 spans 14 residues. The trim removed 4 bases at V and 9 bases at J, leaving 8 bases unmatched.

The CDR3 DNA follows: TGTGCCTGGAGAAGGACAGGGCGGGACGAGCAGTACTTC. It specifies CAWRRTGRDEQYF. The chain employs TRBV30 and TRBJ2-7; 8 bases are a match to TRBD1. CDR1 and CDR2 (germline): GTSNPN, SVGIG (reference sequence). The CDR3 length is 13 residues. Unmatched junction bases numbered 6, after V lost 3 bases and J lost 5 bases.

Regarding this clone: The same CDR3 is also encoded by other DNA sequences in this sample. The J gene is TRBJ2-7, the V gene TRBV5-1; no definite D call. V lost 0 bases to trimming and J lost 0 bases, with 7 bases between them. CDR1 is SGHRS, CDR2 YFSETQ, per germline. The CDR3 is 14 amino acids. CDR3 sequence: CASSLVAGSYEQYF. CDR3 DNA: TGCGCCAGCAGCTTGGTCGCCGGCTCCTACGAGCAGTACTTC. The variable domain in full, with the rest retrieved from reference TRBV5-1 and TRBJ2-7, is KAGVTQTPRYLIKTRGQQVTLSCSPISGHRSVSWYQQTPGQGLQFLFEYFSETQRNKGNFPGRFSGRQFSNSRSEMNVSTLELGDSALYLCASSLVAGSYEQYFGPGTRLTVT.

The chain carries TRBV2 and TRBJ2-7, with 11 bases fitting TRBD1. The CDR3 consists of 15 residues. The V gene's germline CDR1 is SNHLY and CDR2 FYNNEI. After removal of 4 bases from V and 6 bases from J, the junction contained 8 bases not matched to a gene. The CDR3 sequence: CASSVFGQGAGEQYF. Written as DNA, the CDR3 is TGTGCCAGCAGTGTATTCGGACAGGGGGCGGGCGAGCAGTACTTC.

V and J are TRBV18 and TRBJ1-6; TRBD1 matches 10 bases. The length of the CDR3 is 14 residues. After removal of 3 bases from V and 10 bases from J, the junction contained 3 bases not matched to a gene. Germline lookup yields CDR1 KGHSH and CDR2 LQKENI. The CDR3 DNA follows: TGTGCCAGCTCACCCGGGACAGGGGACTCACCCCTCCACTTT. Amino acid sequence: CASSPGTGDSPLHF.

This chain links TRBV6-5 with TRBJ2-7; a weak D match, TRBD2 (5 bases). This CDR3 has 14 amino acids. V lost 6 bases to trimming and J lost 5 bases, with 17 bases between them. Germline CDR1 and CDR2: MNHEY and SVGAGI. The CDR3 here is CASRTAGGGHEQYF. DNA for the CDR3: TGTGCCAGCAGGACTGCAGGAGGAGGCCACGAGCAGTACTTC.